One sample yielded the 18 T cell receptor beta chains listed below, sequenced in a study of shared clonotypes between healthy human individuals. Profiling relied on immunoSEQ multiplex PCR, and the TCRdb table lists in-frame clones only, not all of them. The data hold 2 million to 2.5 million clones, with just over 90% observed a single time. The source material was naive CD4+ T cells from PBMCs. Subset described: CD45RA+ positively selected. Source of these receptors: a man younger than 30 in good health. Some clones in this sample may be carry-over from other donors' samples.

In its sample, this clone was seen once. The V call is TRBV9, the J call TRBJ2-3; no clear D gene. V was cut by 4 bases and J by 4 bases, with 10 bases left in between. The CDR3 contains 13 residues. Germline-derived CDR1 and CDR2 are SGDLS and YYNGEE. DNA of the CDR3: TGTGCCAGCAGCACGCTGCCCCCAGATACGCAGTATTTT. Its translation is CASSTLPPDTQYF.

The chain uses TRBV28 and TRBJ2-1; D is possibly TRBD1 (6 bases). V shed 3 bases and J shed 0 bases, with 12 bases lying between them. Germline CDR1 reads MDHEN; CDR2 reads SYDVKM. The CDR3 runs to 16 residues. CDR3 loop: CASSFGGSSSYNEQFF. CDR3 bases: TGTGCCAGCAGTTTTGGGGGCTCGAGCTCCTACAATGAGCAGTTCTTC. Drawing the rest from reference TRBV28 and TRBJ2-1, the complete variable domain is DVKVTQSSRYLVKRTGEKVFLECVQDMDHENMFWYRQDPGLGLRLIYFSYDVKMKEKGDIPEGYSVSREKKERFSLILESASTNQTSMYLCASSFGGSSSYNEQFFGPGTRLTVL.

V is TRBV7-9 and J is TRBJ1-1, with D unresolved. Trimming removed 1 base at V and 1 base at J, with 7 bases between. CDR1 and CDR2 (germline): SEHNR, FQNEAQ (reference sequence). The CDR3 extends over 14 amino acids. CDR3 sequence: CASSLGQSNTEAFF. The CDR3 bases are TGTGCCAGCAGCTTAGGGCAATCGAACACTGAAGCTTTCTTT.

This chain joins TRBV30 and TRBJ1-1; tentative D call: TRBD1 (5 bases). V was pared by 4 bases and J by 6 bases, with 18 bases between. The germline V gene has CDR1 GTSNPN and CDR2 SVGIG (reference sequence). This CDR3 is built from 14 residues. In DNA, the CDR3 is TGTGCCTGGAATTTTGCCCCGGGGGTACCTGAAGCTTTCTTT. Translating gives CAWNFAPGVPEAFF.

The rearrangement joins TRBV19 to TRBJ2-6, with D unclear. Trimming took 1 base from V and 1 from J, leaving 5 bases between them. This CDR3 spans 15 amino acids. CDR1 is LNHDA, CDR2 SQIVND, per germline (reference sequence). CDR3 sequence: CASSIGISGANVLTF. The DNA for the CDR3 is TGTGCCAGTAGTATAGGGATTTCTGGGGCCAACGTCCTGACTTTC.

The chain has TRBV9 and TRBJ2-5, with a tentative D call TRBD1 (6 bases). The CDR3 extends over 14 amino acids. Germline values: CDR1 SGDLS, CDR2 YYNGEE. V lost 3 bases, J lost 3 bases, and 12 bases lay in between. CDR3 amino acids: CASSGLAGEETQYF. CDR3 DNA: TGTGCCAGCAGCGGGCTGGCAGGGGAAGAGACCCAGTACTTC.

The chain combines TRBV27 with TRBJ1-1; a possible D gene is TRBD1 (5 bases). CDR3 length: 14 residues. Trimming removed 4 bases at V and 4 bases at J, with 13 bases between. Germline V gene lookup returns CDR1 MNHEY and CDR2 SMNVEV (reference sequence). CDR3 coding DNA: TGTGCCAGCAGTTATGGCGGGGGGAGCACTGAAGCTTTCTTT. It specifies CASSYGGGSTEAFF.

This chain's CDR3 is CASSLLSLPTYEQYF. CDR3 coding DNA: TGTGCCAGTAGTTTACTGAGCCTACCAACCTACGAGCAGTACTTC. The rearrangement uses TRBV19 and TRBJ2-7; no firm D call. The CDR3 runs 15 residues. V was cut by 5 bases and J by 2 bases, with 16 bases left in between. The germline V gene has CDR1 LNHDA and CDR2 SQIVND (reference sequence).

The chain is built from TRBV9 and TRBJ2-3; 8 bases align to TRBD2. This CDR3 contains 15 residues. V gave up 8 bases and J gave up 5 bases; unmatched junction bases: 13. CDR1 and CDR2 (germline): SGDLS, YYNGEE. The CDR3 is CASKALREVEDTQYF. CDR3 bases: TGTGCCAGTAAGGCTTTGCGGGAGGTGGAAGATACGCAGTATTTT.

In its sample, this clone was seen once. This chain uses TRBV4-2 with TRBJ1-1, with unresolved D. Germline lookup yields CDR1 LGHNA and CDR2 YNFKEQ. V was trimmed by 4 bases and J by 4 bases, leaving 10 bases between them. The CDR3 spans 13 residues. DNA for the CDR3: TGTGCCAGCAGCCTTGGACTAGGCACTGAAGCTTTCTTT. Its protein is CASSLGLGTEAFF.

V gene TRBV7-8 combines with J gene TRBJ2-7, with TRBD2 identical over 10 bases. The CDR3 spans 15 residues. Germline V lookup: CDR1 SGHVS, CDR2 FQNEAQ. V trimming: 1 base; J trimming: 2 bases; junction bases outside the gene matches: 2. Here the CDR3 reads CASSLGGLAAYEQYF. DNA for the CDR3: TGTGCCAGCAGCTTAGGTGGACTAGCGGCCTACGAGCAGTACTTC.

The gene calls are TRBV10-3 and TRBJ1-1, with 7 bases aligning to TRBD1. The CDR3 consists of 12 residues. Trimming at V came to 11 bases and at J to 1 base, leaving 4 bases not matched to a gene. Germline assignment: CDR1 ENHRY and CDR2 SYGVKD. CDR3 protein: CAAGTANTEAFF. CDR3 bases: TGTGCCGCTGGGACAGCGAACACTGAAGCTTTCTTT.

V and J are TRBV28 and TRBJ2-1, with TRBD2 as a possible D gene (5 bases). Germline CDR1 is MDHEN and CDR2 is SYDVKM. The V end lost 8 bases, the J end lost 4 bases, and 9 bases lay between the germline ends. The CDR3 consists of 12 residues. DNA for the CDR3: TGTGCCAGCCAGGCGGGTTACAATGAGCAGTTCTTC. Its translation: CASQAGYNEQFF.

For this clone: The same CDR3 is also encoded by other DNA sequences in this sample. The chain employs TRBV10-3 and TRBJ1-5; D ambiguous. The germline V gene encodes CDR1 ENHRY and CDR2 SYGVKD. The CDR3 length is 12 residues. The ends were cut back, 8 bases at V and 5 bases at J, with 10 bases in the middle. This chain's CDR3 is CAIRGVDQPQHF. The CDR3 DNA is TGTGCCATCCGAGGCGTCGATCAGCCCCAGCATTTT.

V gene TRBV5-1 combines with J gene TRBJ1-5, with 7 bases fitting TRBD1. V gave up 3 bases and J gave up 7 bases; unmatched junction bases: 16. The CDR3 loop spans 17 amino acids. Germline values: CDR1 SGHRS, CDR2 YFSETQ. CDR3 bases: TGCGCCAGCAGCTCGGCCCCAACAGGGGAAGGGAGCCAGCCCCAGCATTTT. It specifies CASSSAPTGEGSQPQHF.

The chain combines TRBV28 with TRBJ2-7, with D possibly being TRBD2 (5 bases). Trimming removed 5 bases at V and 4 bases at J, with 15 bases between. This CDR3 has 14 amino acids. Germline-derived CDR1 and CDR2 are MDHEN and SYDVKM. The CDR3 is CASSGVGEAYEQYF. The CDR3 DNA sequence: TGTGCCAGCAGTGGAGTGGGAGAGGCGTACGAGCAGTACTTC.

J is TRBJ2-2 and V is TRBV19, with 8 nucleotides matching TRBD2. Germline lookup yields CDR1 LNHDA and CDR2 SQIVND (reference sequence). J was trimmed by 3 bases and V by 4 bases; bases with no gene match: 4. The CDR3 consists of 15 residues. The CDR3 DNA follows: TGTGCCAGTAGTACGGGGGGGCCGGACACCGGGGAGCTGTTTTTT. Residues: CASSTGGPDTGELFF.

V and J are TRBV7-2 and TRBJ2-7; TRBD2 matches 9 bases. The CDR3 runs 16 residues. V shed 5 bases, J shed 2 bases, and the junction held 10 bases outside the gene matches. CDR1 SGHTA and CDR2 FQGNSA come from the germline V gene. The CDR3 coding sequence is TGTGCCAGCAGCGCCTATGGGGCGGGAGGGGCCTACGAGCAGTACTTC. The encoded protein is CASSAYGAGGAYEQYF.